The entry below gives a single T cell receptor beta chain sequence along with its context. The data originate from a study of blood T cell repertoires in COVID-19. Study information: From T cells, B-cell-depleted T cells, or PBMCs came the material, which was cDNA or gDNA.

Study processing details: Estimated nucleated cell counts came from reference gene primer amplification. Profiling relied on immunoSEQ multiplex PCR, and the TCRdb table lists in-frame clones only, not all of them. For V, J and clone size, that table is used; D and trimming come from the DNA. Of a few hundred thousand clones listed, 80% to 90% were seen once; the top ten hold roughly 4.2%. CDR3 length: 14 amino acids. The ends lost 8 bases at V and 5 bases at J; junction bases unmatched: 8. From germline, CDR1 is MNHEY and CDR2 SVGAGI. The sequencing input was PBMCs or T cells enriched from blood (not recorded which). This rearrangement joins TRBV6-5 to TRBJ2-2; 7 positions match TRBD1. The receptor was isolated from a woman aged 40-49 years with acute COVID-19. Here the CDR3 DNA reads TGTGCCAGCGTACGACAGGGCTTAACCGGGGAGCTGTTTTTT. It encodes CASVRQGLTGELFF.